This T cell receptor (beta chain) was observed in a study of blood T cell repertoires in COVID-19. Study context: Researchers got acute and convalescent COVID-19 samples from the United States, Italy and Spain. Nucleic acid was either cDNA or gDNA, and it came from T cells, B-cell-depleted T cells, or PBMCs.

In the source study's methods: Cell counts per sample came from amplifying reference gene primers. The protocol was immunoSEQ multiplex PCR, while the TCRdb copy is restricted to in-frame clones and leaves out a portion. That table supplies the V and J calls and clone size; D and trimming were determined from the DNA. The sample records around 300,000 clones, around 83% being singletons. This TCR came from a man aged 25-45 years with active or convalescent COVID-19. Sequencing used peripheral blood.

CDR3 nucleotides: TGCGCCAGCAGCCAAGAAGAGGGGGTGAACACTGAAGCTTTCTTT. It encodes CASSQEEGVNTEAFF. The rearrangement joins TRBV4-1 to TRBJ1-1; D perhaps matches TRBD1 (6 bases). The CDR3 is made up of 15 amino acids. Germline CDR1 and CDR2: MGHRA and YSYEKL. V lost 0 bases to trimming and J lost 0 bases, with 8 bases between them.